The 14 T cell receptor beta chains below all came from one sample that was sequenced in a study of blood T cell repertoires in COVID-19. The repertoire was sequenced with immunoSEQ multiplex PCR; TCRdb's copy has only in-frame clones and lacks some. The table lists 200,000 to 250,000 clones, approximately 86% of them singletons. Sequenced material: peripheral blood. These receptors were collected from a woman aged 25 to 39 with COVID-19, enrolled during active disease.

There are a few counts of this clone. The rearrangement links TRBV19 to TRBJ2-7, with D unresolved. Germline CDR1 reads LNHDA; CDR2 reads SQIVND (reference sequence). This CDR3 region has 13 residues. Trimming cost V 1 base and J 3 bases, with 7 bases left between them. The CDR3 is CASSIVAFYEQYF. The CDR3 DNA sequence: TGTGCCAGTAGTATAGTGGCCTTCTACGAGCAGTACTTC.

This chain joins TRBV10-2 and TRBJ1-5, with D hard to call. The germline V gene has CDR1 WSHSY and CDR2 SAAADI. The CDR3 loop spans 15 amino acids. Trimming pared 0 bases from V and 4 bases from J, leaving 10 bases between. The CDR3 nucleotides read TGCGCCAGCAGTGAGTCTCGGCGGGGAAATCAGCCCCAGCATTTT. Residues: CASSESRRGNQPQHF.

This chain links TRBV4-2 with TRBJ1-6, with 7 bases identical to TRBD1. Germline CDR1 is LGHNA and CDR2 is YNFKEQ. J was trimmed by 7 bases and V by 0 bases; bases with no gene match: 6. This CDR3 is built from 16 residues. The CDR3 sequence is CASSQDPGTENSPLHF. In DNA, the CDR3 is TGTGCCAGCAGCCAAGATCCCGGGACAGAAAATTCACCCCTCCACTTT.

The chain employs TRBV2 and TRBJ1-2; a possible D gene is TRBD1 (5 bases). The CDR3 runs to 14 residues. Deletions cut 2 bases from V and 6 bases from J, with 13 bases between. The germline gives CDR1 SNHLY, CDR2 FYNNEI. In DNA, the CDR3 is TGTGCCAGCAGTGAATGGGGCCAGGCCAATGGCTACACCTTC. Protein sequence: CASSEWGQANGYTF.

The chain recombines TRBV5-4 with TRBJ2-6; 8 bases line up with TRBD1. The CDR3 length is 18 residues. J gave up 3 bases and V 5 bases, and 13 bases lay outside the gene matches. CDR1 and CDR2 (germline): SGHNT, YYREEE (reference sequence). CDR3 region: CASSLPRQGAFGANVLTF. The CDR3, as DNA: TGTGCCAGCAGTCTCCCGCGGCAGGGGGCTTTTGGGGCCAACGTCCTGACTTTC.

The chain has TRBV6-5 and TRBJ2-5; D remains unclear. The V and J ends lost 0 bases and 0 bases respectively, with 5 bases between them. From germline, CDR1 is MNHEY and CDR2 SVGAGI. This CDR3 region has 14 residues. CDR3 DNA sequence: TGTGCCAGCAGTTACTCTGACTACCAAGAGACCCAGTACTTC. Translating it yields CASSYSDYQETQYF.

The chain has TRBV5-6 and TRBJ1-5; a weak D match, TRBD1 (5 bases). The CDR3 length is 15 residues. V lost 1 base and J 2 bases, leaving 10 bases between the germline ends. Germline V lookup: CDR1 SGHDT, CDR2 YYEEEE. For the CDR3, the DNA is TGTGCCAGCAGCTTGAACAGGCAGGGCAATCAGCCCCAGCATTTT. Protein product: CASSLNRQGNQPQHF.

The genes are TRBV9 and TRBJ2-1; 8 bases match TRBD2. Germline loops: CDR1 SGDLS, CDR2 YYNGEE. This CDR3 has 14 amino acids. With 3 bases clipped from V and 6 bases from J, the junction kept 5 bases outside the gene matches. The CDR3, as DNA: TGTGCCAGCAGCGACGGGACTAGAACCAATGAGCAGTTCTTC. As protein: CASSDGTRTNEQFF.

This clone was picked up a small number of times. The chain joins TRBV27 to TRBJ2-1; 9 nucleotides match TRBD2. The CDR3 extends over 18 amino acids. V was pared by 3 bases and J by 2 bases, with 11 bases of the junction left unmatched. The V gene's germline CDR1 is MNHEY and CDR2 SMNVEV (reference sequence). In nucleotides, the CDR3 is TGTGCCAGCAGTTTTTCGGGGCGGGGGGGGCGGCCCTACAATGAGCAGTTCTTC. Encoded protein: CASSFSGRGGRPYNEQFF.

This chain joins TRBV18 and TRBJ2-7; TRBD1 matches at 8 bases. Germline V gene lookup returns CDR1 KGHSH and CDR2 LQKENI. The CDR3 covers 13 residues. J was trimmed by 7 bases and V by 5 bases; bases with no gene match: 7. The CDR3 is CASSTKQGDEQYF. The CDR3 DNA follows: TGTGCCAGCTCAACAAAACAGGGGGATGAGCAGTACTTC.

This clone was picked up one time. This sequence joins TRBV30 and TRBJ1-2, with D unresolved. The V end lost 1 base, the J end lost 8 bases, and 5 bases lay between the germline ends. The CDR3 has 10 amino acids. Germline CDR1 GTSNPN, CDR2 SVGIG (reference sequence). The CDR3 sequence is CAWSGGGYTF. The CDR3 DNA follows: TGTGCCTGGAGTGGAGGAGGCTACACCTTC.

The V gene is TRBV6-4, the J gene TRBJ2-2, with TRBD2 identical over 12 bases. The CDR3 is 16 amino acids. V gave up 4 bases and J gave up 7 bases; unmatched junction bases: 7. Germline-derived CDR1 and CDR2 are MRHNA and SNTAGT. CDR3 DNA: TGTGCCAGCAGTGTCCTAGCGGGAGGGCCCGGCGGGGAGCTGTTTTTT. It specifies CASSVLAGGPGGELFF.

V gene TRBV4-3 combines with J gene TRBJ2-3, with no clear D. Looked up from germline, CDR1 is LGHNA and CDR2 is YSLEER. This CDR3 is 15 amino acids long. Trimming took 0 bases from V and 6 from J, leaving 13 bases between them. CDR3 loop: CASSQELKNLDTQYF. Here the CDR3 DNA reads TGCGCCAGCAGCCAAGAACTAAAAAACTTGGATACGCAGTATTTT.

The sample holds one count of this clone. V is TRBV9 and J is TRBJ1-1, with 10 nucleotides matching TRBD1. V dropped 4 bases and J dropped 3; count of bases not matched to a gene: 6. Per the germline V gene, CDR1 is SGDLS and CDR2 is YYNGEE. This CDR3 has 15 amino acids. The CDR3 loop is CASSIDGQGDTEAFF. DNA for the CDR3: TGTGCCAGCAGCATCGACGGACAGGGGGACACTGAAGCTTTCTTT. Drawing the rest from reference TRBV9 and TRBJ1-1, the complete variable domain is DSGVTQTPKHLITATGQRVTLRCSPRSGDLSVYWYQQSLDQGLQFLIQYYNGEERAKGNILERFSAQQFPDLHSELNLSSLELGDSALYFCASSIDGQGDTEAFFGQGTRLTVV.